The 31 T cell receptor beta chains below all came from one sample that was sequenced in a study of graft-versus-host responses after intestinal transplantation. The protocol was immunoSEQ multiplex PCR, while the TCRdb copy is restricted to in-frame clones and leaves out a portion. The sample shows approximately 4,600 clones, roughly a quarter of them seen only once. The sample in question was alloreactive CD4+ T cells from a mixed lymphocyte reaction culture, obtained before intestinal transplant. The subset denotes: CFSE-low proliferating T cells sorted from roughly six-day pre-transplant mixed lymphocyte reaction (GvH or HvG direction). The source of these receptors is a human patient who received an intestinal transplant.

The chain joins TRBV19 to TRBJ2-2, with 13 bases fitting TRBD2. The CDR3 is 16 amino acids. V gave up 4 bases and J gave up 3 bases; unmatched junction bases: 2. The germline V gene encodes CDR1 LNHDA and CDR2 SQIVND (reference sequence). In DNA form, the CDR3 reads TGTGCCAGTAGTAAACTAGCGGGGGGGCACACCGGGGAGCTGTTTTTT. Amino acids: CASSKLAGGHTGELFF.

V usage is TRBV5-4 and J usage is TRBJ1-4; D not resolved. Germline V gene lookup returns CDR1 SGHNT and CDR2 YYREEE (reference sequence). This CDR3 is 13 amino acids long. The V end lost 4 bases, the J end lost 8 bases, and 12 bases lay between the germline ends. CDR3 in DNA: TGTGCCAGCAGCCGCCGGGCCGGGGAAAAACTGTTTTTT. Translation: CASSRRAGEKLFF.

This clone is labeled large. The chain joins TRBV10-3 to TRBJ1-4; D is unresolved. In germline, CDR1 is ENHRY, CDR2 SYGVKD. Trimming removed 0 bases from V and 0 bases from J, with 8 bases in between. The CDR3 is 16 amino acids. For the CDR3, the DNA is TGTGCCATCAGTGAGTCTACACAGTCAACTAATGAAAAACTGTTTTTT. It specifies CAISESTQSTNEKLFF.

V is TRBV7-9 and J is TRBJ2-2; weak D call: TRBD1 (6 bases). V lost 5 bases, J lost 0 bases, and 13 bases lay in between. Looked up from germline, CDR1 is SEHNR and CDR2 is FQNEAQ (reference sequence). The CDR3 runs 16 residues. In DNA, the CDR3 is TGTGCCAGCAGCCCTGACAGGTTCGCGAACACCGGGGAGCTGTTTTTT. The encoded protein is CASSPDRFANTGELFF.

This clone has more than one count but fewer than ten. The V and J genes are TRBV15 and TRBJ2-7, with D possibly being TRBD2 (5 bases). This CDR3 spans 13 amino acids. V shed 5 bases and J shed 4 bases, with 12 bases lying between them. Germline CDR1 LNHNV, CDR2 YYDKDF (reference sequence). The DNA of the CDR3 is TGTGCCACCAGCGCGGCTTCGGGGTACGAGCAGTACTTC. It encodes CATSAASGYEQYF. Supplemented by reference TRBV15 and TRBJ2-7, the full variable domain reads DAMVIQNPRYQVTQFGKPVTLSCSQTLNHNVMYWYQQKSSQAPKLLFHYYDKDFNNEADTPDNFQSRRPNTSFCFLDIRSPGLGDTAMYLCATSAASGYEQYFGPGTRLTVT.

This CDR3 is CASSLAGGPETQYF. CDR3 nucleotide sequence: TGCGCCAGCAGCTTAGCGGGAGGGCCAGAGACCCAGTACTTC. V and J are TRBV5-1 and TRBJ2-5; TRBD2 agrees at 10 bases. There are 14 residues in the CDR3. V was clipped by 2 bases and J by 4 bases; unmatched bases: 2. The V gene's germline CDR1 is SGHRS and CDR2 YFSETQ.

This clone occurred a few times. The chain joins TRBV2 to TRBJ1-5; the match to TRBD1 covers 8 bases. J gave up 1 base and V 4 bases, and 3 bases lay outside the gene matches. CDR1 SNHLY and CDR2 FYNNEI come from the germline V gene. CDR3 size: 15 residues. The CDR3 region is CASSVDRESNQPQHF. The CDR3 DNA follows: TGTGCCAGCAGTGTGGACAGGGAGAGCAATCAGCCCCAGCATTTT.

This clone has only a few counts. V is TRBV4-1 and J is TRBJ2-5; 7 bases are shared with TRBD2. The ends lost 2 bases at V and 1 base at J; junction bases unmatched: 1. CDR3 length equals 14 residues. Germline V lookup: CDR1 MGHRA, CDR2 YSYEKL. The DNA for the CDR3 is TGCGCCAGCAGCCAACTAGCGGCCCAAGAGACCCAGTACTTC. As protein: CASSQLAAQETQYF.

Within the sample, this clone is medium-sized (0.01 to 0.1%). The chain links TRBV5-1 to TRBJ2-1, with D perhaps matching TRBD2 (5 bases). Germline CDR1 reads SGHRS; CDR2 reads YFSETQ. The CDR3 runs 16 residues. Trimming pared 1 base from V and 0 bases from J, leaving 11 bases between. This CDR3 reads CASSLRGELSYNEQFF. In nucleotides, the CDR3 is TGCGCCAGCAGCTTGCGGGGAGAGCTCTCCTACAATGAGCAGTTCTTC.

The V call is TRBV7-2, the J call TRBJ2-1; unclear D gene. Trimming stripped 0 bases from V and 0 bases from J, with 3 bases between. This CDR3 is built from 14 residues. Germline CDR1 reads SGHTA; CDR2 reads FQGNSA. The CDR3 DNA sequence: TGTGCCAGCAGCTTAGCTAGCTCCTACAATGAGCAGTTCTTC. Translated, it gives CASSLASSYNEQFF.

This clone appeared a few times. This chain connects TRBV11-2 to TRBJ1-3; no clear D gene. Between the trimmed V and J ends, which lost 2 bases and 0 bases, there was a span of 11 bases. Germline V gene lookup returns CDR1 SGHAT and CDR2 FQNNGV. The CDR3 runs 16 residues. The CDR3 DNA is TGTGCCAGCAGCTTAAGACAACGTTTCTCTGGAAACACCATATATTTT. Translating it yields CASSLRQRFSGNTIYF.

The chain uses TRBV19 and TRBJ2-5; D might be TRBD2 (6 bases). Trimming left V 5 bases short and J 8 bases short, with 15 bases between. The CDR3 consists of 13 residues. The germline V gene has CDR1 LNHDA and CDR2 SQIVND (reference sequence). The CDR3 DNA follows: TGTGCCAGTAGTCATAGAGGGACTTCTACCCAGTACTTC. This gives the protein CASSHRGTSTQYF.

This clone was observed a few times. The CDR3 loop is CASSQSIEGIKDEQFF. CDR3 in DNA: TGCGCCAGCAGTCAAAGTATAGAAGGAATCAAGGATGAGCAGTTCTTC. This rearrangement joins TRBV23-1 to TRBJ2-1, with D unresolved. TRBV23-1 is sorted into the ORF group, with uncertain function. Trimming stripped 2 bases from V and 8 bases from J, with 19 bases between. There are 16 residues in the CDR3.

With regard to this clone: With a much larger clone just one base away, this may be a read error. The genes are TRBV20-1 and TRBJ1-4, with D unresolved. Between the trimmed V and J ends, which lost 4 bases and 4 bases, there was a span of 4 bases. This CDR3 is 11 amino acids long. Germline assignment: CDR1 DFQATT and CDR2 SNEGSKA (reference sequence). The CDR3 DNA follows: TGCAGTGCTAACGATAATGAAAAACTGTTTTTT. This codes for CSANDNEKLFF.

The chain recombines TRBV10-3 with TRBJ2-3, with 10 bases that match TRBD2. CDR1 is ENHRY, CDR2 SYGVKD, per germline. With V trimmed by 4 bases and J by 1 base, 17 bases remained unmatched. The CDR3 length is 20 residues. CDR3 DNA sequence: TGTGCCATCAGTGGGGGAGGACTAGCGGAGGCGGGTGTCGGCACAGATACGCAGTATTTT. Its translation is CAISGGGLAEAGVGTDTQYF.

This rearrangement joins TRBV7-2 to TRBJ2-7, with 7 nucleotides matching TRBD1. The trim removed 3 bases at V and 5 bases at J, leaving 7 bases unmatched. The CDR3 is 14 amino acids. The germline gives CDR1 SGHTA, CDR2 FQGNSA. CDR3 sequence (DNA): TGTGCCAGCAGCTTGCAGTCACAGGGGAACGAGCAGTACTTC. Translated: CASSLQSQGNEQYF.

This clone appeared a few times. The J gene is TRBJ1-1, the V gene TRBV23-1, with 7 bases matching TRBD1. TRBV23-1 is an ORF; its function is uncertain. CDR3 size: 12 residues. V gave up 3 bases and J gave up 10 bases; unmatched junction bases: 5. CDR3 loop: CASSQIDRAAFF. The CDR3, as DNA: TGCGCCAGCAGTCAGATCGACAGGGCAGCTTTCTTT.

Written as DNA, the CDR3 is TGTGCCAGCACCCCAGGGCCGAACTATAATTCACCCCTCCACTTT. This codes for CASTPGPNYNSPLHF. The gene calls are TRBV5-6 and TRBJ1-6; perhaps TRBD1 as D (5 bases). Germline loops: CDR1 SGHDT, CDR2 YYEEEE. The V and J ends lost 6 bases and 3 bases respectively, with 13 bases between them. The CDR3 contains 15 residues.

This clone was detected only a few times. The chain carries TRBV6-5 and TRBJ2-5, with D possibly being TRBD2 (6 bases). This CDR3 region has 14 residues. The germline gives CDR1 MNHEY, CDR2 SVGAGI. Trimming left V 3 bases short and J 7 bases short, with 15 bases between. CDR3 sequence: CASSYGAGGVTQYF. In DNA form, the CDR3 reads TGTGCCAGCAGTTATGGGGCGGGCGGGGTGACCCAGTACTTC.

The chain carries TRBV7-9 and TRBJ2-7; the match to TRBD2 covers 14 bases. Germline V CDR1 and CDR2: SEHNR, FQNEAQ (reference sequence). The CDR3 has 17 amino acids. V was clipped by 3 bases and J by 2 bases; unmatched bases: 6. Written as DNA, the CDR3 is TGTGCCAGCAGCTTGGGACTAGCGGGAGACTCGGCCTACGAGCAGTACTTC. Translation gives CASSLGLAGDSAYEQYF.

The chain uses TRBV5-4 and TRBJ2-3; D gene unclear. This CDR3 spans 15 amino acids. The ends were cut back, 0 bases at V and 2 bases at J, with 10 bases in the middle. CDR1 is SGHNT, CDR2 YYREEE, per germline (reference sequence). The CDR3 DNA reads TGTGCCAGCAGCTTGGCATCACGAATCACAGATACGCAGTATTTT. Amino acid sequence: CASSLASRITDTQYF.

This clone was seen repeatedly, ten times or more. The chain carries TRBV6-6 and TRBJ2-5; 10 bases match TRBD1. The CDR3 runs to 14 residues. V lost 6 bases and J lost 5; bases outside the gene matches: 6. Looked up from germline, CDR1 is MNHNY and CDR2 is SVGAGI (reference sequence). The CDR3 region is CASSRQGARETQYF. In nucleotides, the CDR3 is TGTGCCAGCAGCCGACAGGGGGCGCGGGAGACCCAGTACTTC.

This clone showed up just a few times. The V and J genes are TRBV11-3 and TRBJ2-7; no reliable D call. The CDR3 is made up of 14 amino acids. V was shortened by 0 bases and J by 2 bases, with 8 bases between the two germline ends. Germline CDR1 SGHNT, CDR2 YENEEA. This CDR3 reads CASSLDDGTYEQYF. CDR3 sequence (DNA): TGTGCCAGCAGCTTAGACGACGGAACCTACGAGCAGTACTTC.

By share, this clone counts as medium-sized. The V call is TRBV5-1, the J call TRBJ2-7, with TRBD1 matching 10 bases. CDR3 size: 15 residues. V shed 2 bases, J shed 3 bases, and the junction held 5 bases outside the gene matches. CDR1 and CDR2 from the germline V gene are SGHRS and YFSETQ. For the CDR3, the DNA is TGCGCCAGCAGCTTACGACAGGGGGCTTTCTACGAGCAGTACTTC. It specifies CASSLRQGAFYEQYF.

The chain employs TRBV5-6 and TRBJ2-3; no reliable D call. The CDR3 spans 11 residues. Trimming took off 1 base at V and 7 bases at J, with 4 bases between the two ends. Germline values: CDR1 SGHDT, CDR2 YYEEEE. The CDR3 region has the DNA TGTGCCAGCAGCTTGCGAAATACGCAGTATTTT. Translation gives CASSLRNTQYF.

This clone was observed a handful of times. This rearrangement joins TRBV5-1 to TRBJ1-4; TRBD1 aligns across 8 bases. Germline assignment: CDR1 SGHRS and CDR2 YFSETQ. The CDR3 has 17 residues. The V segment lost 1 base and the J segment 4 bases; nucleotides outside the gene matches: 9. CDR3 protein: CASSLRPRGRVNEKLFF. The CDR3 DNA follows: TGCGCCAGCAGCTTGCGCCCCAGGGGGCGCGTTAATGAAAAACTGTTTTTT.

The chain joins TRBV7-5 to TRBJ2-1. TRBV7-5 is termed a pseudogene. The CDR3 is 15 amino acids. The CDR3 protein is CVRSLVGVSSSEQFF. The CDR3 DNA reads TGTGTCAGAAGCTTAGTGGGGGTATCGAGCTCTGAGCAGTTCTTC.

This clone was seen a few times. The junction does not match germline at one end; this may be a read error. The CDR3 sequence: CARSEWGGSTDTQYF. Here the CDR3 DNA reads TGTGCCCGCAGTGAATGGGGGGGGTCCACAGATACGCAGTATTTT. The V gene is TRBV25-1, the J gene TRBJ2-3; TRBD2 aligns across 7 bases. This CDR3 region has 15 residues. Germline V gene data show CDR1 as MGHDK and CDR2 as SYGVNS.

This clone was seen more than once but under ten times. This chain joins TRBV6-5 and TRBJ1-2; the D gene is possibly TRBD1 (6 bases). The CDR3 consists of 14 residues. Deletions cut 10 bases from V and 0 bases from J, with 15 bases between. The V gene's germline CDR1 is MNHEY and CDR2 SVGAGI. CDR3 DNA: TGTGCCATCCGGGACATACGAACTAACTATGGCTACACCTTC. Translating gives CAIRDIRTNYGYTF.

The genes are TRBV27 and TRBJ1-1, with D possibly matching TRBD1 (6 bases). The CDR3 length is 16 residues. CDR1 is MNHEY and CDR2 is SMNVEV in the germline V gene (reference sequence). The V and J ends lost 6 bases and 5 bases respectively, with 22 bases between them. The CDR3 coding sequence is TGTGCCAGCAGCCCCTTTTCGTGGGGGCGGGTTACTGAAGCTTTCTTT. Its protein product is CASSPFSWGRVTEAFF.

This clone was observed a few times. The sample has other DNA sequences that encode this CDR3 too. V is TRBV2 and J is TRBJ2-2; 7 positions agree with TRBD1. V lost 5 bases, J lost 5 bases, and 11 bases stayed unmatched. The CDR3 sequence is 16 residues long. Germline CDR1 is SNHLY and CDR2 is FYNNEI. The CDR3, as DNA: TGTGCCAGCAGTACGACAAGACAGGGACGGACCGGGGAGCTGTTTTTT. It is translated as CASSTTRQGRTGELFF.